This T cell receptor (beta chain) was identified in a study of control samples from healthy donors and cancer patients. This clone is a singleton in its sample. This table comes from immunoSEQ multiplex PCR, and its TCRdb copy is limited to in-frame clones, with some not included. This table has fewer than 500,000 clones, 90% appearing once. V shed 0 bases and J shed 0 bases, with 15 bases lying between them. In germline, CDR1 is MGHRA, CDR2 YSYEKL. This CDR3 has 19 residues. Sequenced sample: PBMCs. The V call is TRBV4-1, the J call TRBJ1-6; D may be TRBD1 (6 bases). The receptor was isolated from a man aged 40-55 years with head and neck cancer. The DNA for the CDR3 is TGCGCCAGCAGCCAAGATCCTCTAGTCAGGGGCTCCTATAATTCACCCCTCCACTTT. Amino acid sequence: CASSQDPLVRGSYNSPLHF.